This T cell receptor beta chain was documented in a study of PD-1 blockade in classical Hodgkin lymphoma. Study-level points and caveats: Patients with a complete response exhibited baseline diversity comparable to newly diagnosed patients. Newly diagnosed patients were said to have less baseline TCR diversity than healthy donors did. By C4D1 there was a significant rise in CD4+ TCR diversity but not in CD8+ TCR diversity.

As for this clone: The antigen remains unidentified.

The CDR3 sequence is 15 residues long. The ends lost 6 bases at V and 0 bases at J; junction bases unmatched: 2. In germline, CDR1 is MNHNY, CDR2 SVGAGI (reference sequence). TCRdb's table, derived via immunoSEQ multiplex PCR, lists solely in-frame clones and lacks some. The sample includes some 90,000 clones, 83% of them seen just once. Stated time point: cycle 4 day 1 (C4D1), after more than five weeks of nivolumab. All patients experienced relapse after autologous stem cell transplantation, and brentuximab vedotin exposure was variable. The source was peripheral blood mononuclear cells (PBMCs), collected before the fourth cycle of nivolumab. The receptor was isolated from a human donor with classical Hodgkin lymphoma. The V call is TRBV6-6, the J call TRBJ2-1; 10 nucleotides line up with TRBD2. The CDR3, as DNA: TGTGCCAGCAGGTCTAGCGGGAGCTCCTACAATGAGCAGTTCTTC. It yields the protein CASRSSGSSYNEQFF.